These 15 T cell receptor beta chains were all obtained from the same sample, sequenced in a study of blood T cell repertoires in COVID-19. Produced via immunoSEQ multiplex PCR; TCRdb's table is partial and in-frame only. The sample yields about 150,000 clones, about 86% seen once. What was sequenced was peripheral blood. The receptor set was obtained from a woman aged 60-70 years with acute or convalescent COVID-19.

V usage is TRBV5-1 and J usage is TRBJ2-1, with 11 bases matching TRBD2. The J segment lost 5 bases and the V segment lost 0 bases, leaving 4 bases of the junction unmatched. The germline V gene encodes CDR1 SGHRS and CDR2 YFSETQ. The CDR3 spans 16 residues. Written as DNA, the CDR3 is TGCGCCAGCAGCTTGGGTCTAGCGGGGGGTAACAATGAGCAGTTCTTC. Translation: CASSLGLAGGNNEQFF.

The chain recombines TRBV25-1 with TRBJ1-5; a weak D match, TRBD1 (5 bases). The V gene lost 6 bases and the J gene lost 2 bases, with 14 bases spanning the gap. This CDR3 contains 15 residues. The germline CDR1 and CDR2 sequences are MGHDK and SYGVNS. The CDR3 nucleotides are TGTGCCAGCAGGGGACCCGGGGGAGGCAATCAGCCCCAGCATTTT. This translates into CASRGPGGGNQPQHF. The variable domain in full, with the rest retrieved from reference TRBV25-1 and TRBJ1-5, is EADIYQTPRYLVIGTGKKITLECSQTMGHDKMYWYQQDPGMELHLIHYSYGVNSTEKGDLSSESTVSRIRTEHFPLTLESARPSHTSQYLCASRGPGGGNQPQHFGDGTRLSIL.

The gene calls are TRBV5-5 and TRBJ1-3; D gene uncertain. CDR3 length: 15 residues. Trimming took 4 bases from V and 0 from J, leaving 11 bases between them. Germline CDR1 is SGHKS and CDR2 is YYEKEE (reference sequence). Here the CDR3 DNA reads TGTGCCAGCAGCCTGGAGGCGGGCTCTGGAAACACCATATATTTT. Encoded protein: CASSLEAGSGNTIYF.

This clone was detected once. The chain's CDR3 is CASSESGRYYYGYTF. CDR3 sequence (DNA): TGTGCCAGCAGTGAATCTGGCAGGTACTACTATGGCTACACCTTC. This sequence joins TRBV25-1 and TRBJ1-2; no clear D. This CDR3 contains 15 residues. V lost 1 base to trimming and J lost 3 bases, with 12 bases between them. CDR1 and CDR2 from the germline V gene are MGHDK and SYGVNS.

The CDR3 region is CAWDAGIGNTIYF. The CDR3 DNA reads as TGTGCCTGGGACGCAGGTATTGGAAACACCATATATTTT. V is TRBV30 and J is TRBJ1-3; D call uncertain. V was pared by 5 bases and J by 3 bases, with 11 bases between. CDR3 length equals 13 residues. In germline, CDR1 is GTSNPN, CDR2 SVGIG (reference sequence).

This CDR3 is CASSRSQGSQPQHF. CDR3 bases: TGCGCCAGCAGCCGGTCACAGGGTAGTCAGCCCCAGCATTTT. The chain joins TRBV4-1 to TRBJ1-5; D is possibly TRBD1 (6 bases). Deletions cut 4 bases from V and 6 bases from J, with 13 bases between. CDR1 MGHRA and CDR2 YSYEKL come from the germline V gene. The CDR3 consists of 14 residues.

The J gene is TRBJ1-2, the V gene TRBV7-3; a weak D match, TRBD1 (6 bases). The CDR3 spans 15 residues. The V gene's germline CDR1 is SGHTA and CDR2 FQGTGA. V lost 5 bases to trimming and J lost 3 bases, with 16 bases between them. CDR3 nucleotide sequence: TGTGCCAGCAGCCCCGGGGGGGGGCGGGACTATGGCTACACCTTC. The encoded protein is CASSPGGGRDYGYTF.

Comments on this clone: A junction boundary mismatches the germline segment, possibly from a read error. The V and J genes are TRBV7-2 and TRBJ1-1; D is uncertain. Germline CDR1 is SGHTA and CDR2 is FQGNSA. This CDR3 comprises 14 residues. Written as DNA, the CDR3 is TGCACGGAGCGGGGTAGTGAGCTGAACACTGAAGCTTTCTTT. Translating gives CTERGSELNTEAFF.

The V and J genes are TRBV30 and TRBJ2-5; 11 bases fit TRBD2. The CDR3 runs 16 residues. The trim removed 0 bases at V and 5 bases at J, leaving 8 bases unmatched. Germline values: CDR1 GTSNPN, CDR2 SVGIG (reference sequence). CDR3 amino acids: CAWSVRVAGGRETQYF. The CDR3 nucleotides are TGTGCCTGGAGTGTACGGGTAGCGGGGGGGCGTGAGACCCAGTACTTC.

This chain links TRBV7-9 with TRBJ1-2; 8 positions agree with TRBD1. Germline V gives CDR1 SEHNR, CDR2 FQNEAQ (reference sequence). The J segment lost 2 bases and the V segment lost 11 bases, leaving 19 bases of the junction unmatched. The CDR3 runs 17 residues. CDR3 DNA sequence: TGTGCCGCGGTCGGCCGGACAGGGAAAAACTCGAACTATGGCTACACCTTC. This codes for CAAVGRTGKNSNYGYTF.

V and J are TRBV3-1 (or the pseudogene TRBV3-2) and TRBJ1-5; 7 positions agree with TRBD1. CDR3 length: 14 residues. J lost 3 bases, V lost 4 bases, and 3 bases had no gene match. Germline values: CDR1 LGHDT, CDR2 YNNKEL (reference sequence). This CDR3 is CASSRTGYNQPQHF. The CDR3 DNA follows: TGTGCCAGCAGCCGGACAGGCTACAATCAGCCCCAGCATTTT.

The chain employs TRBV7-6 and TRBJ2-4; the match to TRBD1 covers 7 bases. Germline CDR1 SGHVS, CDR2 FNYEAQ. This CDR3 has 17 residues. Trimming at V came to 5 bases and at J to 1 base, leaving 11 bases not matched to a gene. DNA for the CDR3: TGTGCCAGCAGCCTGACACAGGGGCTGAGTGCCAAAAACATTCAGTACTTC. It codes for CASSLTQGLSAKNIQYF. Drawing the rest from reference TRBV7-6 and TRBJ2-4, the complete variable domain is GAGVSQSPRYKVTKRGQDVALRCDPISGHVSLYWYRQALGQGPEFLTYFNYEAQQDKSGLPNDRFSAERPEGSISTLTIQRTEQRDSAMYRCASSLTQGLSAKNIQYFGAGTRLSVL.

The table lists this clone with a count of one. Within the sample, other DNA sequences also encode this same CDR3. The V gene is TRBV5-4, the J gene TRBJ2-1, with 8 bases aligning to TRBD1. Germline-derived CDR1 and CDR2 are SGHNT and YYREEE (reference sequence). The CDR3 extends over 13 amino acids. Losses at the gene ends were 4 bases for V and 6 bases for J; bases not matched to a gene: 3. The CDR3 protein is CASSRDRGNEQFF. The CDR3 nucleotides read TGTGCCAGCAGCCGCGACAGGGGCAATGAGCAGTTCTTC.

The V gene is TRBV24-1, the J gene TRBJ2-3, with D hard to call. Germline-derived CDR1 and CDR2 are KGHDR and SFDVKD. CDR3 length: 11 amino acids. Trimming cost V 11 bases and J 1 base, with 6 bases left between them. The CDR3 region is CASQGTDTQYF. The CDR3 DNA reads as TGTGCCAGTCAGGGCACAGATACGCAGTATTTT.

The gene calls are TRBV29-1 and TRBJ1-1, with a tentative D call TRBD1 (6 bases). The CDR3 has 12 amino acids. The germline gives CDR1 SQVTM, CDR2 ANQGSEA. V dropped 4 bases and J dropped 4 bases, with 10 bases sitting between them. The CDR3 nucleotides are TGCAGCGTTGTACAGGGAGTCACTGAAGCTTTCTTT. This sequence encodes CSVVQGVTEAFF.